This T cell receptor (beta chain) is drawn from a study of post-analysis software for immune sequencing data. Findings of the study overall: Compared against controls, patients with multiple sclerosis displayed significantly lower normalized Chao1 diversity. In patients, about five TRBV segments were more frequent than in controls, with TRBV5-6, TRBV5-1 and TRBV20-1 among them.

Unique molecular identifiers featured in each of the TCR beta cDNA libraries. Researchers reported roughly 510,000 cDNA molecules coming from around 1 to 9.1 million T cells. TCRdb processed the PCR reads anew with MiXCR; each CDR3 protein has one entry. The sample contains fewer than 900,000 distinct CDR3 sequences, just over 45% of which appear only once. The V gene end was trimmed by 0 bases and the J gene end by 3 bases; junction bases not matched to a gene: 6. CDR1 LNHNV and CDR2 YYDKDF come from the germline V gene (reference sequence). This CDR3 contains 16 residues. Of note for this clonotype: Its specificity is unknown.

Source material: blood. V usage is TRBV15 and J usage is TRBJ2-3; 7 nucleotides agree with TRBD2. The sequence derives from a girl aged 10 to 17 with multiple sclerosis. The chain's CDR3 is CATSRDGEGATDTQYF. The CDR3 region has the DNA TGTGCCACCAGCAGAGATGGGGAGGGAGCGACAGATACGCAGTATTTT.